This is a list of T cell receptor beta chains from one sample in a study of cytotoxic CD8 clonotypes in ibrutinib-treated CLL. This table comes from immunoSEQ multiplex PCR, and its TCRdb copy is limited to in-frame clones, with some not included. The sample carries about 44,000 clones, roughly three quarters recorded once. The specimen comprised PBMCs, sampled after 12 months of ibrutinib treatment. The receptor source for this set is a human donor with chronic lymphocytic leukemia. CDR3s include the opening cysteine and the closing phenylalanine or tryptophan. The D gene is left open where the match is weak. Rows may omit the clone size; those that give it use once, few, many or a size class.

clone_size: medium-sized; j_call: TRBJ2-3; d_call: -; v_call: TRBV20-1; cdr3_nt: TGCAGTGCTAGAGCCCCTCATACGCAGTATTTT; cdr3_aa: CSARAPHTQYF
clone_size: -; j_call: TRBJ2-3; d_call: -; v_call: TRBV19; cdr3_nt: TGTGCCAGTAGTAACTGGGGCTCCCGGGGCACAGATACGCAGTATTTT; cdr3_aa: CASSNWGSRGTDTQYF
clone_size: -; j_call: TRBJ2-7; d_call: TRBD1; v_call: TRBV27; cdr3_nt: TGTGCCAGCAGCCGCTCGGGACAGGGGTCCTACGAGCAGTACTTC; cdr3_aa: CASSRSGQGSYEQYF
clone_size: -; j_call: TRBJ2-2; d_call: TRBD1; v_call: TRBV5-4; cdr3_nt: TGTGCCAGCAGTCAGGACCCGGGACAGTACACCGGGGAGCTGTTTTTT; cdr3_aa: CASSQDPGQYTGELFF
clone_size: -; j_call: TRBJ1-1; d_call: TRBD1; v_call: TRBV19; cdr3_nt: TGTGCCAGCGGGGAACAGGGGAGCGCGAAAGCTTTCTTT; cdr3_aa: CASGEQGSAKAFF
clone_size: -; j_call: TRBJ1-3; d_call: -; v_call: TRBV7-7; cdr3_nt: TGTGCCAGCAGCTTGGGGCCCTTGAGCTCTGGAAACACCATATATTTT; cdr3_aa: CASSLGPLSSGNTIYF
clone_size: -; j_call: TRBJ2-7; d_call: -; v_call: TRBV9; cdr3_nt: TGTGCCAGCAGCGTAGGGCCTGAGACCTACGAGCAGTACTTC; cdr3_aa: CASSVGPETYEQYF
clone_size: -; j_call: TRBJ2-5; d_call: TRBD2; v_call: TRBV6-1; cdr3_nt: TGTGCCACCGATGCGGGAGCCCAGCGAGAGACCCAGTACTTC; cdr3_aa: CATDAGAQRETQYF
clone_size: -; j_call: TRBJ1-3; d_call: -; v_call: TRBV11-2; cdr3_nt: TGTGCCAGCAGCTTAGTGCCAGGCTCTGGAAACACCATATATTTT; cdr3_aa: CASSLVPGSGNTIYF
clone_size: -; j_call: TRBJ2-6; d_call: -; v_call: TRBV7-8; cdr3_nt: TGTGCCAGCAGCACAGGGAGACAGTCTTATTCTGGGGCCAACGTCCTGACTTTC; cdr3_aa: CASSTGRQSYSGANVLTF
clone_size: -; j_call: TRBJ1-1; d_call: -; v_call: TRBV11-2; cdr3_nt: TGTGCCAGCAGCTTCAGTCTGGACACTGAAGCTTTCTTT; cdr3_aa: CASSFSLDTEAFF
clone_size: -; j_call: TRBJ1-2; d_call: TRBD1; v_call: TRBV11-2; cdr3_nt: TGTGCCAGCAGCCGGGACAGATTTAACTATGGCTACACCTTC; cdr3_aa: CASSRDRFNYGYTF
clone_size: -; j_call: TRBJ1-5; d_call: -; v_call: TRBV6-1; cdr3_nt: TGTGCCAGCAGTGAATCGGGGGGAGGTCAGCCCCAGCATTTT; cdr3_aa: CASSESGGGQPQHF
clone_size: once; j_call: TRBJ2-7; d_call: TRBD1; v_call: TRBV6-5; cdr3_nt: TGTGCCAGCAGTACTCTCAGGGGGAGCTCCTACGAGCAGTACTTC; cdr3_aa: CASSTLRGSSYEQYF
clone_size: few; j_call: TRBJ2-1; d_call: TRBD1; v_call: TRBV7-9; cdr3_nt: TGTGCCAGCAGCAAGGGGACAGGGGGCCCCAATGAGCAGTTCTTC; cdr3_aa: CASSKGTGGPNEQFF
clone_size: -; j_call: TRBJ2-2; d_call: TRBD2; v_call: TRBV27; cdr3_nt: TGTGCCAGCAGCGTTCGGGGGGCGAACACCGGGGAGCTGTTTTTT; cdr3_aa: CASSVRGANTGELFF
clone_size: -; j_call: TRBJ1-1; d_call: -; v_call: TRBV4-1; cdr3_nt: TGCGCCAGCAGCGGACCTCTCAGGGGCACTGAAGCTTTCTTT; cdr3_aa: CASSGPLRGTEAFF
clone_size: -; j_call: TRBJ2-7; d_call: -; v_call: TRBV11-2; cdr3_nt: TGTGCCAGCAGCTCCCTCCGGCAGGCCTACGAGCAGTACTTC; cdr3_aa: CASSSLRQAYEQYF
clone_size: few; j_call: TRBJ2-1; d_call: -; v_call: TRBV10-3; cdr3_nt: TGTGCCACTGGACCAACCAATGAGCAGTTCTTC; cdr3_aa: CATGPTNEQFF
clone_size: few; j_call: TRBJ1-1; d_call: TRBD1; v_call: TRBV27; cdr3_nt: TGTGCCAGCCTTACCCCGGGACAGCTGAACACTGAAGCTTTCTTT; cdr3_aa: CASLTPGQLNTEAFF
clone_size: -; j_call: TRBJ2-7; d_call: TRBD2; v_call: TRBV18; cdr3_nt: TGTGCCAGCCGCGCGGGAGGGAGCTCCTACGAGCAGTACTTC; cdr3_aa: CASRAGGSSYEQYF
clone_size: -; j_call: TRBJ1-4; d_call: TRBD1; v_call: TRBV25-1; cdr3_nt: TGTGCCAGCAGTGAATCTGGACAGGTCCCTAATGAAAAACTGTTTTTT; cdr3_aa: CASSESGQVPNEKLFF
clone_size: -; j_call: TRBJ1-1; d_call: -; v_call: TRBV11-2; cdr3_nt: TGTGCCAGCCAGGGGATTGCCACTGAAGCTTTCTTT; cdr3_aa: CASQGIATEAFF